These 7 T cell receptor beta chains came from one sample sequenced in a study of blood T cell repertoires in COVID-19. Repertoires were generated with immunoSEQ multiplex PCR, while TCRdb's copy carries only in-frame clones and drops some. The sample yields some 150,000 clones, 75% to 90% seen once. The sequenced material came from peripheral blood. Every receptor here comes from a man aged 55 to 69 with acute or convalescent COVID-19.

The rearrangement uses TRBV5-1 and TRBJ2-1, with 10 nucleotides matching TRBD2. Germline CDR1 is SGHRS and CDR2 is YFSETQ. V lost 3 bases, J lost 0 bases, and 3 bases stayed unmatched. CDR3 length: 16 amino acids. CDR3 coding DNA: TGCGCCAGCAGCTCCTTAGCGGGAGGCTCCTACAATGAGCAGTTCTTC. Its translation: CASSSLAGGSYNEQFF.

This clone was recorded once. The genes are TRBV3-1 (or the pseudogene TRBV3-2) and TRBJ2-7; TRBD2 matches at 13 bases. Trimming took 3 bases from V and 2 from J; bases not matched to a gene: 16. The CDR3 consists of 20 residues. Germline values: CDR1 LGHDT, CDR2 YNNKEL (reference sequence). CDR3 region: CASSQKRTSGGAISTYEQYF. The CDR3 DNA is TGTGCCAGCAGCCAGAAGAGAACTAGCGGGGGGGCCATTAGCACCTACGAGCAGTACTTC.

This clone was counted only a few times. V usage is TRBV14 and J usage is TRBJ1-2; 9 bases fit TRBD1. The length of the CDR3 is 14 residues. Germline trimming cut 3 bases from V and 4 bases from J; bases unmatched to any gene: 3. CDR1 is SGHDN, CDR2 FVKESK, per germline. The DNA for the CDR3 is TGTGCCAGCAGCCACACGGGACAGGGCTATGGCTACACCTTC. Residues: CASSHTGQGYGYTF.

The V gene is TRBV9, the J gene TRBJ1-4; 11 bases agree with TRBD1. This CDR3 region has 14 residues. Germline V CDR1 and CDR2: SGDLS, YYNGEE. V lost 4 bases to trimming and J lost 13 bases; unmatched junction nucleotides: 9. The chain's CDR3 is CASSSWDRGSALFF. CDR3 in DNA: TGTGCCAGCAGCTCCTGGGACAGGGGGTCGGCACTGTTTTTT.

This clone was picked up a small number of times. The V call is TRBV7-3, the J call TRBJ2-1, with D perhaps TRBD1 (6 bases). Germline V gene lookup returns CDR1 SGHTA and CDR2 FQGTGA. The CDR3 runs 15 residues. The V end lost 5 bases, the J end lost 7 bases, and 18 bases lay between the germline ends. The CDR3 region has the DNA TGTGCCAGCAGCACACGGACTGGGGGCGTAAATGAGCAGTTCTTC. It yields the protein CASSTRTGGVNEQFF.

This clone occurred a few times. The chain links TRBV7-3 to TRBJ2-1; 9 positions agree with TRBD1. This CDR3 spans 15 amino acids. Germline V gene sequence: CDR1 SGHTA, CDR2 FQGTGA. The V gene end was trimmed by 4 bases and the J gene end by 2 bases; junction bases not matched to a gene: 3. The CDR3 nucleotides are TGTGCCAGCAGCTCGGGACAGGGCCCCTACAATGAGCAGTTCTTC. Translated, it gives CASSSGQGPYNEQFF.

This clone was seen a single time. This rearrangement joins TRBV30 to TRBJ1-4; perhaps TRBD1 as D (6 bases). Germline assignment: CDR1 GTSNPN and CDR2 SVGIG (reference sequence). Trimming stripped 3 bases from V and 14 bases from J, with 13 bases between. There are 11 residues in the CDR3. The CDR3 here is CAWSAHQGLFF. The DNA for the CDR3 is TGTGCCTGGAGCGCGCACCAGGGGCTGTTTTTT. Drawing the rest from reference TRBV30 and TRBJ1-4, the complete variable domain is SQTIHQWPATLVQPVGSPLSLECTVEGTSNPNLYWYRQAAGRGLQLLFYSVGIGQISSEVPQNLSASRPQDRQFILSSKKLLLSDSGFYLCAWSAHQGLFFGSGTQLSVL.